Each of the 16 T cell receptor beta chains below was sequenced from the same sample in a study of spatial heterogeneity in lung cancer (dated by TCRdb to the late 2010s). Their antigens remain unidentified. Receptor amplification or capture employed 5' RACE. The sample was run on a NextSeq 500. TCRdb cleaned the public reads at Q25 with fastp, built clones with MiXCR and kept in-frame beta chains. Rows matching on CDR3 protein sequence are summarized as one entry with the most common DNA and genes. In this sample the table shows about 20,000 distinct CDR3 sequences, 7.5% of which occur a single time. Approximately 25% of the sample rests with the top ten. Study-wide findings and limitations: The tumor nonsynonymous mutation count correlated with the number of expanded intratumoral alpha and beta TCRs.

The sample's time point label, decoded: sample taken at primary tumor resection. Material: lung tumor tissue, obtained at surgery. Every receptor here comes from a male donor with early-stage non-small cell lung cancer.

This clonotype was picked up many times. V and J are TRBV18 and TRBJ1-6; D gene ambiguous. Trimming removed 3 bases from V and 7 bases from J, with 10 bases in between. The CDR3 runs to 14 residues. CDR1 is KGHSH and CDR2 is LQKENI in the germline V gene. The CDR3, as DNA: TGTGCCAGCTCACCCGACCCCCGGAATTCACCCCTCCACTTT. Translation gives CASSPDPRNSPLHF.

This clonotype has a count of ten or more. The gene calls are TRBV9 and TRBJ2-1, with D perhaps matching TRBD2 (5 bases). The CDR3 consists of 13 residues. Trimming removed 0 bases at V and 7 bases at J, with 8 bases between. The germline CDR1 and CDR2 sequences are SGDLS and YYNGEE. CDR3 sequence (DNA): TGTGCCAGCAGCGTAGAATCGGGGAATGAGCAGTTCTTC. This encodes CASSVESGNEQFF.

The sample holds many counts of this clonotype. This sequence joins TRBV10-1 and TRBJ2-3; D not certain. V was cut by 4 bases and J by 2 bases, with 7 bases left in between. Germline V gene lookup returns CDR1 WNHNN and CDR2 SYGVQD (reference sequence). This CDR3 is built from 13 residues. The CDR3, as DNA: TGCGCCAGCAGTGGTGCCCTCACAGATACGCAGTATTTT. Its protein is CASSGALTDTQYF.

This chain links TRBV7-3 with TRBJ1-1; D not certain. The germline gives CDR1 SGHTA, CDR2 FQGTGA. Trimming cost V 4 bases and J 5 bases, with 11 bases left between them. The CDR3 consists of 13 residues. This CDR3 is CASSSYISTEAFF. In DNA form, the CDR3 reads TGTGCCAGCAGCTCATATATATCAACTGAAGCTTTCTTT.

In its sample, this clonotype is medium-sized (0.01 to 0.1%). The junction differs from germline at one of its ends, possibly a read error. The chain employs TRBV7-7 and TRBJ2-1; 8 bases are a match to TRBD1. The CDR3 consists of 14 residues. Germline lookup yields CDR1 SSHAT and CDR2 FNYEAQ (reference sequence). The CDR3 DNA sequence: TGTGCTAGCAGCTTAGGCCAGGGGGCAGATGAGCAGTTCTTC. It yields the protein CASSLGQGADEQFF.

About this clonotype: A read error may be the cause here, since a much bigger clone is one base away. This sequence joins TRBV20-1 and TRBJ2-7; tentatively, D is TRBD1 (5 bases). Germline V gives CDR1 DFQATT, CDR2 SNEGSKA (reference sequence). The CDR3 is made up of 14 amino acids. CDR3 loop: CCARQQVSSYEQYF. The CDR3 nucleotides are TGCTGTGCTAGACAACAGGTTAGCTCCTACGAGCAGTACTTC.

The chain joins TRBV7-8 to TRBJ2-2; 9 nucleotides line up with TRBD2. Germline V gene sequence: CDR1 SGHVS, CDR2 FQNEAQ. The CDR3 extends over 17 amino acids. With 0 bases clipped from V and 4 bases from J, the junction kept 6 bases outside the gene matches. The CDR3 sequence: CASSLAGLAITTGELFF. The CDR3 DNA follows: TGTGCCAGCAGCTTAGCGGGACTAGCCATCACCACCGGGGAGCTGTTTTTT.

This clonotype occurred a few times. The chain employs TRBV10-3 and TRBJ2-7; D is unclear. Trimming cost V 3 bases and J 3 bases, with 6 bases left between them. This CDR3 spans 12 amino acids. The germline gives CDR1 ENHRY, CDR2 SYGVKD. CDR3 bases: TGTGCCATCAGTGATACAGACTACGAGCAGTACTTC. Translation gives CAISDTDYEQYF.

V is TRBV19 and J is TRBJ1-1; weak D call: TRBD1 (6 bases). Germline CDR1 is LNHDA and CDR2 is SQIVND (reference sequence). The CDR3 contains 16 residues. V was shortened by 6 bases and J by 2 bases, with 19 bases between the two germline ends. As DNA, the CDR3 is TGTGCCAGTAGCTTCATTGGACAGCCCATCAACACTGAAGCTTTCTTT. This sequence encodes CASSFIGQPINTEAFF.

In its sample, this clonotype was seen a few times. This chain links TRBV12-3 or TRBV12-4 with TRBJ2-3; 9 bases match TRBD2. This CDR3 is 16 amino acids long. The V and J ends lost 6 bases and 4 bases, in that order; junction bases with no gene match: 11. CDR3 bases: TGTGCCAGCAGCCCTAATAGCGGGGGCTGGGCAGATACGCAGTATTTT. Its translation: CASSPNSGGWADTQYF.

This clonotype came up many times. The chain uses TRBV4-2 and TRBJ2-7; 13 bases fit TRBD2. Trimming at V came to 4 bases and at J to 6 bases, leaving 3 bases not matched to a gene. The germline CDR1 and CDR2 sequences are LGHNA and YNFKEQ. The CDR3 loop spans 14 amino acids. CDR3 protein: CASSPGLAGFEQYF. As DNA, the CDR3 is TGTGCCAGCAGCCCGGGACTAGCGGGGTTCGAGCAGTACTTC.

The J gene is TRBJ1-1, the V gene TRBV10-1; D unclear. This CDR3 region has 13 residues. The germline CDR1 and CDR2 sequences are WNHNN and SYGVQD (reference sequence). V was shortened by 5 bases and J by 2 bases, with 9 bases between the two germline ends. Here the CDR3 reads CASSTTVNTEAFF. CDR3 nucleotide sequence: TGCGCCAGCAGTACGACTGTAAACACTGAAGCTTTCTTT.

There are a few counts of this clonotype. The V call is TRBV6-6, the J call TRBJ1-4; 8 positions match TRBD1. Germline CDR1 and CDR2: MNHNY and SVGAGI (reference sequence). J was trimmed by 10 bases and V by 7 bases; bases with no gene match: 14. This CDR3 has 15 residues. The CDR3 protein is CASILRGDRGVKLFF. The CDR3 DNA sequence: TGTGCCAGCATTTTACGAGGAGACAGGGGAGTAAAACTGTTTTTT.

This clonotype is large within its sample. The chain couples TRBV5-1 to TRBJ2-3; no reliable D call. Germline CDR1 reads SGHRS; CDR2 reads YFSETQ. Trimming removed 2 bases from V and 0 bases from J, with 7 bases in between. The CDR3 contains 14 residues. The CDR3 region has the DNA TGCGCCAGCAGCTTACTCCTTAGCACAGATACGCAGTATTTT. It is translated as CASSLLLSTDTQYF.

The genes are TRBV7-9 and TRBJ2-3, with TRBD2 matching 8 bases. This CDR3 comprises 15 residues. Germline V lookup: CDR1 SEHNR, CDR2 FQNEAQ (reference sequence). DNA for the CDR3: TGTGCTGCAGCGGGTCGGGGGGGAAGCACAGATACGCAGTATTTT. Amino acid sequence: CAAAGRGGSTDTQYF. The full variable domain, in which reference TRBV7-9 and TRBJ2-3 provide the parts outside the CDR3, is DTGVSQNPRHKITKRGQNVTFRCDPISEHNRLYWYRQTLGQGPEFLTYFQNEAQLEKSRLLSDRFSAERPKGSFSTLEIQRTEQGDSAMYLCAAAGRGGSTDTQYFGPGTRLTVL.

This clonotype was found many times. The chain recombines TRBV7-2 with TRBJ1-5; a possible D gene is TRBD1 (5 bases). V lost 2 bases to trimming and J lost 3 bases, with 11 bases between them. The CDR3 consists of 15 residues. Germline CDR1 is SGHTA and CDR2 is FQGNSA. In nucleotides, the CDR3 is TGTGCCAGCAGCTTAACCGGGACCCCCAATCAGCCCCAGCATTTT. It specifies CASSLTGTPNQPQHF.